These T cell receptor beta chains were read from a single sample in a study of T cell responses to AZD1222 COVID-19 vaccine. The protocol was immunoSEQ multiplex PCR, while the TCRdb copy is restricted to in-frame clones and leaves out a portion. The table lists 55,000 to 70,000 clones, nearly 90% of them singletons. The starting material was peripheral blood, obtained 28 days after the second AZD1222 dose. These receptors were taken from an adult who received the AZD1222 COVID-19 vaccine. Each CDR3 is given with its conserved first and last residue. Each record gives: D gene, J gene, V gene, clone size, CDR3 protein, CDR3 DNA. D genes are given only for firm matches. Only some rows state a clone size, as once, few, many or a class for expanded clones.

D: -; J: TRBJ2-3; V: TRBV6-5; size: -; CDR3: CASRLVRKDTQYF; DNA: TGTGCCAGCAGACTTGTAAGGAAGGATACGCAGTATTTT
D: -; J: TRBJ1-2; V: TRBV28; size: -; CDR3: CASSLVAEDYGYTF; DNA: TGTGCCAGCAGTTTAGTAGCCGAAGACTATGGCTACACCTTC
D: -; J: TRBJ1-1; V: TRBV5-1; size: -; CDR3: CASSTGNTEAFF; DNA: TGCGCCAGCAGCACAGGGAACACTGAAGCTTTCTTT
D: TRBD2; J: TRBJ2-5; V: TRBV5-4; size: -; CDR3: CASSLGELAGGRQETQYF; DNA: TGTGCCAGCAGCTTGGGGGAATTAGCGGGAGGACGGCAAGAGACCCAGTACTTC
D: -; J: TRBJ2-7; V: TRBV6-5; size: -; CDR3: CAAGSSSYEQYF; DNA: TGTGCCGCCGGCTCTAGCTCCTACGAGCAGTACTTC
D: -; J: TRBJ1-4; V: TRBV19; size: few; CDR3: CASTDSPGRFNEKLFF; DNA: TGTGCCAGTACCGATTCCCCGGGACGGTTTAATGAAAAACTGTTTTTT
D: -; J: TRBJ1-4; V: TRBV6-8; size: -; CDR3: CASEAVPTNEKLFF; DNA: TGTGCCAGCGAGGCGGTTCCAACTAATGAAAAACTGTTTTTT
D: TRBD1; J: TRBJ1-1; V: TRBV12-5; size: -; CDR3: CASGLADRVSNTEAFF; DNA: TGTGCTAGTGGTTTGGCGGACAGGGTCTCGAACACTGAAGCTTTCTTT
D: -; J: TRBJ1-1; V: TRBV14; size: -; CDR3: CASSQDIRDRGGAFF; DNA: TGTGCCAGCAGCCAAGATATCAGGGATCGGGGGGGAGCTTTCTTT
D: TRBD1; J: TRBJ2-7; V: TRBV6-6; size: -; CDR3: CASSYSDRGSSYEQYF; DNA: TGTGCCAGCAGTTACTCTGACAGGGGGTCCTCCTACGAGCAGTACTTC
D: -; J: TRBJ2-1; V: TRBV18; size: -; CDR3: CASSPPRRGNEQFF; DNA: TGTGCCAGCTCACCACCACGTCGGGGGAATGAGCAGTTCTTC
D: TRBD2; J: TRBJ2-2; V: TRBV9; size: -; CDR3: CASSVGPGGLTGELFF; DNA: TGTGCCAGCAGCGTAGGTCCGGGAGGGTTGACCGGGGAGCTGTTTTTT
D: -; J: TRBJ2-7; V: TRBV19; size: -; CDR3: CASRRLQGDEQYF; DNA: TGTGCCAGTAGGCGACTACAGGGTGACGAGCAGTACTTC
D: TRBD1; J: TRBJ2-7; V: TRBV2; size: -; CDR3: CASSRGFTGTVTYEQYF; DNA: TGTGCCAGCAGTCGAGGGTTTACCGGGACAGTGACCTACGAGCAGTACTTC
D: TRBD1; J: TRBJ1-1; V: TRBV25-1; size: -; CDR3: CASGDRGAEAFF; DNA: TGTGCCAGCGGAGACAGGGGCGCTGAAGCTTTCTTT
D: TRBD2; J: TRBJ2-1; V: TRBV29-1; size: few; CDR3: CSGILAGVPEQFF; DNA: TGCAGCGGAATACTAGCGGGGGTCCCTGAGCAGTTCTTC
D: -; J: TRBJ2-1; V: TRBV5-8; size: -; CDR3: CASSLTLASSSYNEQFF; DNA: TGTGCCAGCAGCTTGACCCTAGCGAGCAGCTCCTACAATGAGCAGTTCTTC
D: -; J: TRBJ2-5; V: TRBV10-1; size: -; CDR3: CASSESSIGETQYF; DNA: TGCGCCAGCAGTGAGTCTTCTATTGGAGAGACCCAGTACTTC
D: TRBD1; J: TRBJ2-7; V: TRBV2; size: -; CDR3: CARDRDRGIYEQYF; DNA: TGTGCCAGGGACCGGGACAGGGGGATCTACGAGCAGTACTTC
D: -; J: TRBJ1-6; V: TRBV6-5; size: -; CDR3: CASSYSTLAPLHF; DNA: TGTGCCAGCAGTTACTCGACACTCGCACCCCTCCACTTT
D: TRBD1; J: TRBJ1-1; V: TRBV19; size: -; CDR3: CASSAQQGGTEAFF; DNA: TGTGCCAGTAGTGCCCAACAGGGGGGCACTGAAGCTTTCTTT
D: TRBD1; J: TRBJ1-4; V: TRBV19; size: -; CDR3: CASSIGRQGVSLFF; DNA: TGTGCCAGTAGTATAGGCCGACAGGGGGTGTCTCTGTTTTTT
D: -; J: TRBJ1-5; V: TRBV2; size: -; CDR3: CASSERGASNQPQHF; DNA: TGTGCCAGCAGTGAAAGAGGCGCTAGCAATCAGCCCCAGCATTTT
D: -; J: TRBJ1-5; V: TRBV6-5; size: once; CDR3: CASSVQGNQPQHF; DNA: TGTGCCAGCAGCGTCCAGGGCAATCAGCCCCAGCATTTT
D: -; J: TRBJ2-5; V: TRBV5-4; size: -; CDR3: CASSIPKETQYF; DNA: TGTGCCAGCAGTATCCCAAAAGAGACCCAGTACTTC
D: -; J: TRBJ2-1; V: TRBV19; size: -; CDR3: CASSRKYNEQFF; DNA: TGTGCCAGTAGCCGTAAATACAATGAGCAGTTCTTC
D: TRBD2; J: TRBJ2-7; V: TRBV5-4; size: -; CDR3: CASSGLAGGLDEQYF; DNA: TGTGCCAGCAGCGGCCTAGCGGGGGGGCTCGACGAGCAGTACTTC
D: TRBD2; J: TRBJ2-5; V: TRBV11-2; size: -; CDR3: CASSRTSGGNGGTQYF; DNA: TGTGCCAGCAGCCGGACTAGCGGGGGAAACGGGGGGACCCAGTACTTC
D: TRBD1; J: TRBJ2-7; V: TRBV6-5; size: -; CDR3: CASTAGTGSSVGQYF; DNA: TGTGCCAGCACCGCCGGGACAGGGTCTTCGGTGGGGCAGTACTTC
D: -; J: TRBJ1-2; V: TRBV19; size: -; CDR3: CASREHRVYGYTF; DNA: TGTGCCAGTAGGGAACACAGGGTCTATGGCTACACCTTC
D: -; J: TRBJ2-5; V: TRBV7-2; size: -; CDR3: CASTPTRGTVGQYF; DNA: TGTGCCAGCACCCCGACTAGGGGAACAGTTGGCCAGTACTTC
D: TRBD1; J: TRBJ1-3; V: TRBV7-2; size: -; CDR3: CASSYTGGSGNTIYF; DNA: TGTGCCAGCAGTTATACAGGGGGATCCGGAAACACCATATATTTT
D: -; J: TRBJ1-1; V: TRBV5-4; size: -; CDR3: CASSLETTRNTEAFF; DNA: TGTGCCAGCAGCTTGGAGACGACGCGGAACACTGAAGCTTTCTTT
D: -; J: TRBJ2-7; V: TRBV27; size: -; CDR3: CASSLAGAGEQYF; DNA: TGTGCCAGCAGTTTAGCAGGGGCTGGCGAGCAGTACTTC
D: TRBD2; J: TRBJ2-2; V: TRBV9; size: -; CDR3: CASSVGLAGGPGTGELFF; DNA: TGTGCCAGCAGCGTAGGTCTAGCGGGAGGGCCGGGCACCGGGGAGCTGTTTTTT
D: -; J: TRBJ2-7; V: TRBV9; size: few; CDR3: CASSRGSGPYEQYF; DNA: TGTGCCAGCAGCCGGGGCAGTGGGCCCTACGAGCAGTACTTC
D: -; J: TRBJ2-2; V: TRBV5-1; size: -; CDR3: CASSLAGTGELFF; DNA: TGCGCCAGCAGCTTGGCAGGGACCGGGGAGCTGTTTTTT
D: TRBD1; J: TRBJ2-5; V: TRBV13; size: -; CDR3: CASSSRDRALETQYF; DNA: TGTGCCAGCAGCTCAAGAGACAGGGCGTTAGAGACCCAGTACTTC
D: -; J: TRBJ1-1; V: TRBV6-5; size: -; CDR3: CASSFVNTEAFF; DNA: TGTGCCAGCAGTTTTGTGAACACTGAAGCTTTCTTT
D: TRBD1; J: TRBJ2-3; V: TRBV6-4; size: -; CDR3: CASSRTGASTDTQYF; DNA: TGTGCCAGCAGCAGGACAGGGGCGAGCACAGATACGCAGTATTTT
D: -; J: TRBJ1-1; V: TRBV9; size: -; CDR3: CASSVEIQGSEAFF; DNA: TGTGCCAGCAGCGTGGAAATACAGGGCAGTGAAGCTTTCTTT
D: -; J: TRBJ1-5; V: TRBV27; size: -; CDR3: CASSQIGGYGQPQHF; DNA: TGTGCCAGCAGCCAAATCGGGGGATACGGTCAGCCCCAGCATTTT